This T cell receptor beta chain was observed in a study of blood T cell repertoires in COVID-19. Across the study: The United States, Italy and Spain provided the acute and convalescent COVID-19 samples. Sources were T cells, B-cell-depleted T cells, or PBMCs; the material itself was cDNA or gDNA.

The CDR3 contains 14 residues. The germline V gene has CDR1 SGHNT and CDR2 YYREEE (reference sequence). V dropped 1 base and J dropped 1; count of bases not matched to a gene: 1. Per the original data handling: Reference gene primer amplification gave estimated nucleated cell counts. The table came from immunoSEQ multiplex PCR; TCRdb's copy has only in-frame clones and leaves some out. V, J and clone size are those of that table, while D and trimming were read from the DNA. The sample yields over 15,000 clones, 85% to 90% seen once. The sequenced sample was peripheral blood. The chain employs TRBV5-4 and TRBJ2-5, with TRBD2 matching over 7 bases. This TCR derives from a man aged 60 to 69 with acute or convalescent COVID-19. The CDR3 loop is CASSLWGGQETQYF. The CDR3 region has the DNA TGTGCCAGCAGCTTGTGGGGGGGCCAAGAGACCCAGTACTTC.